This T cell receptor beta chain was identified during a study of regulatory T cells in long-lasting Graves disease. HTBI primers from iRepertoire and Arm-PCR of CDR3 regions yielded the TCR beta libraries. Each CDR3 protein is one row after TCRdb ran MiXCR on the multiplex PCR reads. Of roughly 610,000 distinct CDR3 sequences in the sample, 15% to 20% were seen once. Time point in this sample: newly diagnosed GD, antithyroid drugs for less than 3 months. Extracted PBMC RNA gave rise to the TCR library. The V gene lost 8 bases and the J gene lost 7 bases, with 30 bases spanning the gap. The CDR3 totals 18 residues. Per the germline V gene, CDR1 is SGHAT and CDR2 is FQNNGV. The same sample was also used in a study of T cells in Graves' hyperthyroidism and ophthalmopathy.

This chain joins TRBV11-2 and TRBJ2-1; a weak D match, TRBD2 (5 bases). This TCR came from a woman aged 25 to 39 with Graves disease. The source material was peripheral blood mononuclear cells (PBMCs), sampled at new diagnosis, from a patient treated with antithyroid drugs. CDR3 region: CASGPGPILKRDRNEQFF. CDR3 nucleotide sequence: TGTGCCAGCGGACCGGGTCCCATACTCAAGAGGGATCGGAATGAGCAGTTCTTC.